This T cell receptor (beta chain) was identified in a study of CD8+ T cells in alopecia areata. For the study at large: Each of the treated patients was given oral tofacitinib, 5 to 10 mg twice daily, for moderate-to-severe alopecia areata. Severity of treated patients was scored by affected scalp percentage. Study conclusions and caveats: Clonality in lesional scalp, especially alopecia totalis/universalis, exceeded that of normal scalp. Scalp clonality dropped significantly under tofacitinib, as did expanded CD8+ top-100 clones.

Treatment reported: oral pan-JAK inhibitor, 5-10 mg twice daily. Extracted RNA was reverse transcribed into cDNA, the sequencing template. This table comes from immunoSEQ multiplex PCR, and its TCRdb copy is limited to in-frame clones, with some not included. This table has about 210,000 clones, under 70% appearing once. The CDR3 has 14 amino acids. The germline CDR1 and CDR2 sequences are SEHNR and FQNEAQ (reference sequence). The trim removed 5 bases at V and 7 bases at J, leaving 7 bases unmatched. As for this clone: Its antigen remains unknown.

The starting material was CD4+ T cells sorted from blood, obtained at week 44, from a patient treated with tofacitinib. The source is a human donor with alopecia areata. This chain links TRBV7-9 with TRBJ1-5, with 8 positions matching TRBD1. The CDR3 sequence: CASSLDRGGQPQHF. For the CDR3, the DNA is TGTGCCAGCAGCCTAGACAGGGGAGGGCAGCCCCAGCATTTT.